This TCR beta chain was obtained from a study of Graves' ophthalmopathy and Graves' hyperthyroidism. The CDR3 length is 15 residues. V trimming: 5 bases; J trimming: 3 bases; junction bases outside the gene matches: 5. Germline V CDR1 and CDR2: KGHDR, SFDVKD. Among the exclusions were patients with other autoimmune diseases, uncontrolled infections, pregnancy or lactation. Ten or more counts support this clonotype. RNA transcripts provided the template for amplifying TCR beta CDR3 regions. HTBI-primed RT-PCR formed the first round, and a multiplex PCR formed the second. TCRdb used MiXCR to reprocess the multiplex PCR reads, holding one entry per CDR3 protein. The sample records about 370,000 distinct CDR3 sequences, about 15% being singletons.

Material: peripheral blood. The TCR sequence derives from an adult woman with stable Graves' hyperthyroidism. The chain carries TRBV24-1 and TRBJ1-5; TRBD1 aligns across 8 bases. CDR3 DNA sequence: TGTGCCACCAGTGTTTCAGGGGGCATCAATCAGCCCCAGCATTTT. Translating it yields CATSVSGGINQPQHF.